A selection of T cell receptor beta chains follows, all from one sample in a study of cytomegalovirus exposure and HLA in healthy donors. Here immunoSEQ multiplex PCR was the method, and the copy in TCRdb shows in-frame clones only, minus some. The profile shows about 140,000 clones, around four fifths of them singletons. Sequencing used PBMCs. All receptors derive from a woman in her thirties in good health and CMV-seronegative. The CDR3 runs from the conserved cysteine through the conserved F or W. A D gene is named only where the DNA matches it firmly. Expanded clones get a size class; other rows say once, few or many, or leave the size out.

clone size	D gene	J gene	V gene	CDR3 protein	CDR3 DNA
NA	TRBD1	TRBJ1-3	TRBV7-3	CASSWGQGAINTIYF	TGTGCCAGCAGCTGGGGACAGGGGGCCATAAACACCATATATTTT
NA	TRBD2	TRBJ2-3	TRBV27	CASSSRTLAGDQYF	TGTGCCAGCAGTTCCCGAACTCTAGCGGGGGACCAGTATTTT
NA	NA	TRBJ2-3	TRBV9	CASSPVSVTDTQYF	TGTGCCAGCAGCCCCGTATCGGTCACAGATACGCAGTATTTT
NA	NA	TRBJ2-2	TRBV18	CASSPRLLATGELFF	TGTGCCAGCTCACCGAGGCTACTCGCCACCGGGGAGCTGTTTTTT
NA	NA	TRBJ1-5	TRBV7-2	CASSLVVRGNQPQHF	TGTGCCAGCAGCTTAGTGGTACGGGGTAATCAGCCCCAGCATTTT
NA	NA	TRBJ1-4	TRBV6-1	CASWRATNEKLFF	TGTGCCAGCTGGAGGGCAACTAATGAAAAACTGTTTTTT
NA	NA	TRBJ1-6	TRBV28	CASSSRAGVYSPLHF	TGTGCCAGCAGTTCTCGGGCAGGGGTTTATTCACCCCTCCACTTT
NA	TRBD1	TRBJ2-7	TRBV5-5	CASSSAGTGAPYEQYF	TGTGCCAGCAGCTCTGCCGGGACAGGGGCCCCCTACGAGCAGTACTTC
NA	NA	TRBJ2-7	TRBV11-2	CASSLMSYEQYF	TGTGCCAGCAGCTTAATGAGTTACGAGCAGTACTTC
NA	NA	TRBJ2-5	TRBV6-1	CASSDFSNSETQYF	TGTGCCAGCAGTGACTTTAGTAACTCTGAGACCCAGTACTTC
NA	TRBD1	TRBJ1-2	TRBV18	CASSPGQGAGYTF	TGTGCCAGCTCACCAGGGCAGGGGGCAGGCTACACCTTC
NA	TRBD2	TRBJ2-5	TRBV7-2	CASSLDGLVHQETQYF	TGTGCCAGCAGCTTAGACGGACTAGTACACCAAGAGACCCAGTACTTC
NA	NA	TRBJ1-5	TRBV28	CASSSGIRANQPQHF	TGTGCCAGCAGTTCAGGGATTCGGGCCAATCAGCCCCAGCATTTT
few	TRBD2	TRBJ2-7	TRBV4-2	CASSPGTSGGTYEQYF	TGTGCCAGCAGCCCGGGAACTAGCGGGGGGACCTACGAGCAGTACTTC
NA	TRBD1	TRBJ1-1	TRBV9	CASSVGDRGLTEAFF	TGTGCCAGCAGCGTAGGGGACAGGGGGCTCACTGAAGCTTTCTTT
NA	NA	TRBJ1-5	TRBV6-6	CASSYSRAGQPQHF	TGTGCCAGCAGTTACTCGAGGGCTGGTCAGCCCCAGCATTTT
NA	TRBD2	TRBJ2-2	TRBV25-1	CASSARTSGGLDTGELFF	TGTGCCAGCAGTGCCCGGACTAGCGGGGGGTTAGACACCGGGGAGCTGTTTTTT
NA	NA	TRBJ2-7	TRBV5-4	CASSFEGADYEQYF	TGTGCCAGCAGCTTCGAAGGGGCGGACTACGAGCAGTACTTC
once	NA	TRBJ1-1	TRBV30	CAWSVSGRDEAFF	TGTGCCTGGAGTGTATCAGGGAGGGATGAAGCTTTCTTT
NA	NA	TRBJ1-4	TRBV19	CASRERQVSNEKLFF	TGTGCCAGTAGGGAACGACAGGTGTCTAATGAAAAACTGTTTTTT
NA	TRBD1	TRBJ1-5	TRBV4-1	CASSLRTGTDSNQPQHF	TGCGCCAGCAGCCTGAGAACCGGGACAGATAGCAATCAGCCCCAGCATTTT
NA	NA	TRBJ1-1	TRBV11-1	CASSSVGRVEVEDTEAFF	TGTGCCAGCAGCTCAGTGGGGAGGGTAGAGGTTGAGGACACTGAAGCTTTCTTT
NA	TRBD2	TRBJ2-3	TRBV9	CASSVVAGDTDTQYF	TGTGCCAGCAGCGTAGTAGCGGGAGACACAGATACGCAGTATTTT
NA	NA	TRBJ1-2	TRBV19	CASSILGQGGGYTF	TGTGCCAGTAGTATATTGGGTCAGGGCGGTGGCTACACCTTC
NA	NA	TRBJ1-2	TRBV19	CASTDRPYGYTF	TGTGCCAGTACCGACAGGCCGTATGGCTACACCTTC
NA	NA	TRBJ1-1	TRBV6-5	CASSYSGRATGTEAFF	TGTGCCAGCAGTTACTCGGGCAGGGCGACGGGCACTGAAGCTTTCTTT
NA	TRBD1	TRBJ1-6	TRBV19	CASSKPRTGAGNSPLHF	TGTGCCAGTAGTAAACCCCGGACAGGGGCCGGTAATTCACCCCTCCACTTT
NA	NA	TRBJ2-2	TRBV4-1	CASSGGSGSGELFF	TGCGCCAGCAGCGGAGGGTCTGGCTCCGGGGAGCTGTTTTTT
NA	TRBD1	TRBJ2-3	TRBV18	CASSQDRGRTDTQYF	TGTGCCAGCTCACAGGACAGGGGACGCACAGATACGCAGTATTTT
NA	NA	TRBJ1-2	TRBV2	CASSGQGYTF	TGTGCCAGCAGTGGGCAAGGCTACACCTTC
NA	NA	TRBJ2-3	TRBV2	CASSEQGYGDTQYF	TGTGCCAGCAGTGAACAGGGTTACGGAGATACGCAGTATTTT
NA	TRBD2	TRBJ2-1	TRBV7-2	CASSLYGTSGYNEQFF	TGTGCCAGCAGCTTATATGGGACTAGCGGCTACAATGAGCAGTTCTTC
NA	TRBD2	TRBJ2-5	TRBV7-6	CASGTSGGKETQYF	TGTGCCAGCGGCACTAGCGGGGGTAAAGAGACCCAGTACTTC
few	NA	TRBJ1-5	TRBV7-8	CASTLTESNQPQHF	TGTGCCAGCACCCTAACAGAGAGCAATCAGCCCCAGCATTTT
NA	TRBD2	TRBJ2-1	TRBV5-1	CASSLELAGWDEQFF	TGCGCCAGCAGCTTGGAGCTAGCGGGGTGGGATGAGCAGTTCTTC
NA	TRBD2	TRBJ2-3	TRBV18	CASSREAHSTDTQYF	TGTGCCAGCTCTCGGGAGGCTCACAGCACAGATACGCAGTATTTT
NA	TRBD1	TRBJ1-1	TRBV29-1	CSVQDRGGTEAFF	TGCAGCGTCCAAGACAGGGGGGGGACTGAAGCTTTCTTT
NA	NA	TRBJ2-1	TRBV18	CASSQRIQENYNEQFF	TGTGCCAGCTCACAAAGGATACAGGAAAACTACAATGAGCAGTTCTTC
NA	NA	TRBJ2-5	TRBV18	CASSPSNGETQYF	TGTGCCAGCTCACCGAGCAACGGGGAGACCCAGTACTTC
NA	NA	TRBJ2-7	TRBV18	CASSLTTGPYEQYF	TGTGCCAGCTCACTAACGACAGGCCCCTACGAGCAGTACTTC
NA	NA	TRBJ2-7	TRBV2	CASCQGLQNEQYF	TGTGCCAGCTGCCAGGGACTGCAGAACGAGCAGTACTTC
NA	NA	TRBJ1-1	TRBV10-2	CATYFGQHTEAFF	TGCGCCACCTATTTCGGACAGCACACTGAAGCTTTCTTT
few	TRBD1	TRBJ2-2	TRBV19	CASSGTGLTGELFF	TGTGCCAGTAGCGGGACAGGGCTCACCGGGGAGCTGTTTTTT
once	NA	TRBJ2-1	TRBV15	CATSWGAGYNEQFF	TGTGCCACCAGCTGGGGCGCCGGTTACAATGAGCAGTTCTTC
NA	NA	TRBJ2-1	TRBV6-5	CASSGSPKDNEQFF	TGTGCCAGCAGTGGCTCCCCCAAAGACAATGAGCAGTTCTTC
NA	NA	TRBJ1-1	TRBV7-3	CASSLTFRGEAFF	TGTGCCAGCAGCTTAACCTTTCGGGGTGAAGCTTTCTTT
NA	TRBD1	TRBJ1-1	TRBV19	CASSIQGANTEAFF	TGTGCCAGTAGTATACAGGGGGCGAATACTGAAGCTTTCTTT
NA	NA	TRBJ1-5	TRBV6-5	CASSRTENQPQHF	TGTGCCAGCAGTCGGACAGAAAATCAGCCCCAGCATTTT
once	NA	TRBJ1-2	TRBV5-1	CASSLGAGYGYTF	TGCGCCAGCAGCTTGGGGGCTGGCTATGGCTACACCTTC
NA	TRBD1	TRBJ1-4	TRBV7-2	CASSPQTGTEKLFF	TGTGCCAGCAGCCCACAGACAGGGACTGAAAAACTGTTTTTT
NA	TRBD1	TRBJ2-3	TRBV5-1	CASSLEGAGDTQYF	TGCGCCAGCAGCTTGGAGGGGGCCGGAGATACGCAGTATTTT
NA	TRBD1	TRBJ2-5	TRBV28	CASSLTGGATQYF	TGTGCCAGCAGTTTAACAGGGGGTGCGACCCAGTACTTC
NA	NA	TRBJ1-1	TRBV6-1	CASKKGGSPEAFF	TGTGCCAGCAAAAAGGGGGGGTCCCCCGAGGCTTTCTTT